The next 25 T cell receptor beta chains were all read from a single sample in a study of blood T cell repertoires in COVID-19 (TCRdb year 2020). Library generation was performed with the immunoSEQ multiplex PCR assay. Here the immuneACCESS table is served through TCRdb, limited to in-frame sequences with V and J called. Missing clones are a known gap in these copies; in checked studies unresolved V genes cover under half, and the rest lacks a known reason. Across this sample there are more than 65,000 clones, with roughly four fifths seen only once. Less than 8.5% of the sample goes to the ten largest clones. The source material was peripheral blood. The receptors come from a human donor in a cohort sampled during active COVID-19.

The chain links TRBV7-9 to TRBJ1-5; D remains ambiguous. Germline CDR1 and CDR2: SEHNR and FQNEAQ (reference sequence). The CDR3 runs to 15 residues. V lost 1 base and J lost 0, with 7 bases in between. The CDR3 nucleotides read TGTGCCAGCAGCTTAGGAGGTTTTAGCAATCAGCCCCAGCATTTT. This encodes CASSLGGFSNQPQHF.

This clone was recorded a few times. The gene calls are TRBV19 and TRBJ2-7; 7 bases fit TRBD1. Looked up from germline, CDR1 is LNHDA and CDR2 is SQIVND (reference sequence). With 5 bases clipped from V and 0 bases from J, the junction kept 4 bases outside the gene matches. The CDR3 totals 14 residues. CDR3 nucleotides: TGTGCCAGTAGTGACCGACAGGGCTCCTACGAGCAGTACTTC. This encodes CASSDRQGSYEQYF. Full variable domain (remainder filled in from reference TRBV19 and TRBJ2-7): DGGITQSPKYLFRKEGQNVTLSCEQNLNHDAMYWYRQDPGQGLRLIYYSQIVNDFQKGDIAEGYSVSREKKESFPLTVTSAQKNPTAFYLCASSDRQGSYEQYFGPGTRLTVT.

The V call is TRBV6-5, the J call TRBJ1-2; no reliable D call. With 0 bases removed from V and 2 bases from J, the gap between germline ends came to 10 bases. The CDR3 is made up of 15 amino acids. Germline-derived CDR1 and CDR2 are MNHEY and SVGAGI. This CDR3 is CASSYSGSSNYGYTF. In nucleotides, the CDR3 is TGTGCCAGCAGTTACTCGGGGAGTTCAAACTATGGCTACACCTTC.

The gene calls are TRBV9 and TRBJ1-2; weak D call: TRBD1 (5 bases). Per germline, CDR1 SGDLS and CDR2 YYNGEE. V lost 4 bases, J lost 3 bases, and 16 bases lay in between. This CDR3 is 15 amino acids long. DNA for the CDR3: TGTGCCAGCAGCCCCCACCCAGGGTCGGACTATGGCTACACCTTC. As protein: CASSPHPGSDYGYTF.

V gene TRBV5-6 combines with J gene TRBJ2-5, with D uncertain. The CDR3 has 14 residues. The V gene's germline CDR1 is SGHDT and CDR2 YYEEEE. Deletions cut 1 base from V and 4 bases from J, with 11 bases between. This chain's CDR3 is CASSLRQVTETQYF. The DNA for the CDR3 is TGTGCCAGCAGCTTGAGGCAGGTTACAGAGACCCAGTACTTC.

This chain links TRBV5-1 with TRBJ2-7, with TRBD1 identical over 7 bases. The CDR3 length is 15 residues. In germline, CDR1 is SGHRS, CDR2 YFSETQ. V was pared by 4 bases and J by 8 bases, with 15 bases of the junction left unmatched. CDR3 sequence (DNA): TGCGCCAGCAGCCCACTAGGGACAGACATACGGAAGCAGTACTTC. Amino acid sequence: CASSPLGTDIRKQYF.

This sequence joins TRBV3-1 (or the pseudogene TRBV3-2) and TRBJ1-2; TRBD1 agrees at 8 bases. Germline assignment: CDR1 LGHDT and CDR2 YNNKEL (reference sequence). J lost 6 bases, V lost 1 base, and 4 bases had no gene match. The length of the CDR3 is 14 residues. The CDR3 is CASSQVQGGDGYTF. The CDR3 bases are TGTGCCAGCAGCCAAGTACAGGGGGGGGATGGCTACACCTTC.

V is TRBV25-1 and J is TRBJ1-2; D is perhaps TRBD1 (6 bases). Germline V gene data show CDR1 as MGHDK and CDR2 as SYGVNS. CDR3 length: 11 amino acids. Deletions cut 6 bases from V and 5 bases from J, with 7 bases between. The CDR3, as DNA: TGTGCCAGCAGCCAGGGGTATGGCTACACCTTC. It is translated as CASSQGYGYTF.

This chain connects TRBV14 to TRBJ2-6, with D perhaps matching TRBD1 (7 bases). Trimming took 0 bases from V and 13 from J, leaving 10 bases between them. Germline CDR1 and CDR2: SGHDN and FVKESK. This CDR3 contains 13 residues. In nucleotides, the CDR3 is TGTGCCAGCAGCCAAGACCCAGGGGGGGTCCTGACTTTC. Translated: CASSQDPGGVLTF.

This sequence joins TRBV23-1 and TRBJ1-2, with D possibly TRBD1 on 6 matching bases. TRBV23-1 is an ORF, and what it does is uncertain. This CDR3 contains 17 residues. The V end lost 0 bases, the J end lost 2 bases, and 16 bases lay between the germline ends. CDR3 nucleotides: TGCGCCAGCAGTCAATCAGGGGGGAGGGGCCCAAACTATGGCTACACCTTC. Its protein product is CASSQSGGRGPNYGYTF.

The J gene is TRBJ2-7, the V gene TRBV11-2, with TRBD1 matching 8 bases. This CDR3 is 17 amino acids long. Germline CDR1 reads SGHAT; CDR2 reads FQNNGV. The V and J ends lost 7 bases and 0 bases, in that order; junction bases with no gene match: 14. CDR3 amino acids: CASTHPTGTGNSYEQYF. CDR3 bases: TGTGCCAGCACCCATCCCACCGGGACAGGAAACTCCTACGAGCAGTACTTC.

This sequence joins TRBV4-1 and TRBJ1-1; 7 bases map to TRBD1. The V segment lost 3 bases and the J segment 5 bases; nucleotides outside the gene matches: 9. This CDR3 contains 15 residues. Looked up from germline, CDR1 is MGHRA and CDR2 is YSYEKL. The CDR3 spells CASSHGDREGTEAFF. CDR3 DNA sequence: TGCGCCAGCAGCCATGGAGACAGGGAAGGGACTGAAGCTTTCTTT.

J is TRBJ1-6 and V is TRBV15, with D tentatively TRBD1 (6 bases). From germline, CDR1 is LNHNV and CDR2 YYDKDF (reference sequence). The V gene lost 5 bases and the J gene lost 4 bases, with 12 bases spanning the gap. The CDR3 runs to 15 residues. The CDR3 DNA reads TGTGCCACCAGCGCCCCGGGACAATATAATTCACCCCTCCACTTT. Protein sequence: CATSAPGQYNSPLHF.

V is TRBV6-5 and J is TRBJ2-1; D perhaps matches TRBD2 (5 bases). Trimming cost V 4 bases and J 11 bases, with 21 bases left between them. The CDR3 is made up of 15 amino acids. CDR1 is MNHEY and CDR2 is SVGAGI in the germline V gene. In nucleotides, the CDR3 is TGTGCCAGCAGTTCATTGGGAGCCTCAACATCCAAGCAGTTCTTC. This encodes CASSSLGASTSKQFF.

In its sample, this clone was seen once. The chain recombines TRBV18 with TRBJ2-7; TRBD1 matches at 10 bases. Germline V CDR1 and CDR2: KGHSH, LQKENI. The CDR3 is 15 amino acids. The ends lost 3 bases at V and 3 bases at J; junction bases unmatched: 5. The CDR3 nucleotides read TGTGCCAGCTCACCCAGGACAGGGGGTAGCTACGAGCAGTACTTC. Encoded protein: CASSPRTGGSYEQYF.

This clone was counted between two and nine times. V and J are TRBV7-9 and TRBJ2-1; TRBD1 matches 7 bases. Germline V gives CDR1 SEHNR, CDR2 FQNEAQ (reference sequence). With 2 bases clipped from V and 6 bases from J, the junction kept 1 base outside the gene matches. The CDR3 has 13 amino acids. This CDR3 reads CASSLNRGNEQFF. In DNA, the CDR3 is TGTGCCAGCAGCTTAAACAGGGGCAATGAGCAGTTCTTC.

The V gene is TRBV20-1, the J gene TRBJ2-7, with D tentatively TRBD1 (6 bases). Trimming left V 4 bases short and J 6 bases short, with 10 bases between. CDR1 is DFQATT, CDR2 SNEGSKA, per germline (reference sequence). CDR3 length: 11 amino acids. The CDR3, as DNA: TGCAGTGCTAAAACAGGGTCCGAGCAGTACTTC. Protein product: CSAKTGSEQYF.

The chain couples TRBV18 to TRBJ2-7; D may be TRBD1 (6 bases). V was clipped by 2 bases and J by 5 bases, with 16 bases between them. The CDR3 is 15 residues long. The germline gives CDR1 KGHSH, CDR2 LQKENI. The CDR3 sequence is CASSPRQDSPNEQYF. The CDR3 DNA sequence: TGTGCCAGCTCACCAAGACAGGACAGCCCGAACGAGCAGTACTTC.

The chain joins TRBV7-9 to TRBJ1-2; D is undetermined. V lost 1 base to trimming and J lost 7 bases, with 13 bases between them. The CDR3 sequence is 14 residues long. Germline V gives CDR1 SEHNR, CDR2 FQNEAQ (reference sequence). The CDR3 DNA reads as TGTGCCAGCAGCTTAGGGCAGCTCGGGGTTGGCTACACCTTC. Amino acids: CASSLGQLGVGYTF. The full variable domain, with the rest looked up from reference TRBV7-9 and TRBJ1-2, is DTGVSQNPRHKITKRGQNVTFRCDPISEHNRLYWYRQTLGQGPEFLTYFQNEAQLEKSRLLSDRFSAERPKGSFSTLEIQRTEQGDSAMYLCASSLGQLGVGYTFGSGTRLTVV.

This chain connects TRBV7-2 to TRBJ2-5, with 9 bases identical to TRBD2. From germline, CDR1 is SGHTA and CDR2 FQGNSA. This CDR3 is built from 17 residues. With 0 bases clipped from V and 0 bases from J, the junction kept 5 bases outside the gene matches. The CDR3, as DNA: TGTGCCAGCAGCTTAGCGCGAGCGGGGGGTCACCAAGAGACCCAGTACTTC. Protein sequence: CASSLARAGGHQETQYF.

J is TRBJ2-3 and V is TRBV5-1; maybe TRBD2 (6 bases). CDR3 length: 15 amino acids. V lost 4 bases and J 4 bases, leaving 16 bases between the germline ends. The germline CDR1 and CDR2 sequences are SGHRS and YFSETQ. The CDR3 nucleotides are TGCGCCAGCAGCGTGGGACTCACCGTGTCAGATACGCAGTATTTT. Translation gives CASSVGLTVSDTQYF.

This chain uses TRBV11-1 with TRBJ1-2; D gene uncertain. Germline V gene data show CDR1 as SGHAT and CDR2 as FQDESV (reference sequence). Trimming cost V 5 bases and J 0 bases, with 13 bases left between them. This CDR3 comprises 15 residues. The CDR3, as DNA: TGTGCCAGCAGCAGCCCGGAGGGAGCTAACTATGGCTACACCTTC. Its protein is CASSSPEGANYGYTF.

The rearrangement links TRBV5-5 to TRBJ1-5, with a tentative D call TRBD1 (6 bases). This CDR3 is built from 14 residues. The V and J ends lost 4 bases and 1 base respectively, with 9 bases between them. Per the germline V gene, CDR1 is SGHKS and CDR2 is YYEKEE (reference sequence). The CDR3 here is CASSRTESNQPQHF. DNA of the CDR3: TGTGCCAGCAGCAGGACAGAGAGCAATCAGCCCCAGCATTTT.

The rearrangement joins TRBV5-1 to TRBJ1-1; D unresolved. This CDR3 is built from 13 residues. Trimming took off 5 bases at V and 5 bases at J, with 13 bases between the two ends. CDR1 and CDR2 from the germline V gene are SGHRS and YFSETQ. CDR3 protein: CASRADPGTEAFF. The CDR3 bases are TGCGCCAGCAGGGCAGATCCAGGTACTGAAGCTTTCTTT.

The genes are TRBV29-1 and TRBJ1-5, with TRBD1 identical over 7 bases. Trimming cost V 4 bases and J 10 bases; bases outside gene matches: 19. The CDR3 extends over 16 amino acids. Germline V gene lookup returns CDR1 SQVTM and CDR2 ANQGSEA. Here the CDR3 DNA reads TGCAGCGTTGGGGAAGGGGACAGTGTGGGAATGAGACCCCAGCATTTT. This gives the protein CSVGEGDSVGMRPQHF.